The 5 T cell receptor beta chains given below trace back to one sample, sequenced in a study of CD8+CD57+ T cells in acquired aplastic anemia listed by TCRdb under 2018. These reads were obtained on an Illumina HiSeq 2000. Profiling of TCR beta VDJ combinations and CDR3 sequences used genomic DNA as the template. TCRdb redid the processing of the public reads, applying fastp at Q25 and MiXCR, and retained in-frame beta chains. CDR3 protein sequences are deduplicated, and each keeps its most common genes and DNA. Within this sample are about 290,000 distinct CDR3 sequences, with approximately 57% of them counted one time only. Jointly, the top ten make up 1% to 1.5% of the sample. Patients chosen for sequencing had shown expansion of CD8+CD57+ cells by flow cytometry. Sequencing was done on a sample of sorted CD4+, CD8+, or CD8+CD57+ T cells (not recorded which) from PBMCs. All receptors come from a human donor with aplastic anemia.

CDR3 coding DNA: TGTGCCAGCGCCCTTGGACCGTACCAAGAGACCCAGTACTTC. The encoded protein is CASALGPYQETQYF. V is TRBV10-3 and J is TRBJ2-5, with D hard to call. Germline V CDR1 and CDR2: ENHRY, SYGVKD. CDR3 length equals 14 residues. V gave up 10 bases and J gave up 0 bases, with 15 bases separating them.

The rearrangement links TRBV7-8 to TRBJ2-5, with 8 bases fitting TRBD1. Trimming removed 1 base from V and 5 bases from J; junction bases left unmatched: 9. Germline V CDR1 and CDR2: SGHVS, FQNEAQ. The CDR3 contains 16 residues. CDR3 in DNA: TGTGCCAGCAGCTTAGGTGCGGCAGGGGGCTCGGAGACCCAGTACTTC. Translated, it gives CASSLGAAGGSETQYF.

Ten or more counts support this clonotype. The V and J genes are TRBV5-4 and TRBJ1-2; a possible D gene is TRBD1 (5 bases). The CDR3 is made up of 14 amino acids. Trimming pared 4 bases from V and 5 bases from J, leaving 15 bases between. The germline V gene has CDR1 SGHNT and CDR2 YYREEE (reference sequence). The CDR3 is CASSRDVGGYGYTF. Here the CDR3 DNA reads TGTGCCAGCAGCCGGGACGTCGGGGGATATGGCTACACCTTC.

A word on this clonotype: The missing conserved phenylalanine or tryptophan at the end of this CDR3 makes a read error likely. The rearrangement links TRBV7-8 to TRBJ2-3; 9 nucleotides agree with TRBD2. This CDR3 has 17 amino acids. The germline V gene encodes CDR1 SGHVS and CDR2 FQNEAQ. The DNA for the CDR3 is TGTGCCAGCGGCTTATTGGCGGGGGGGACTAGCACAGATACGCAGTATTCT. This gives the protein CASGLLAGGTSTDTQYS.

With regard to this clonotype: Mismatch with germline at one junction end may stem from a read error. The rearrangement links TRBV5-5 to TRBJ2-5, with D possibly being TRBD1 or TRBD2 (7 bases each). This CDR3 region has 16 residues. The germline V gene encodes CDR1 SGHKS and CDR2 YYEKEE (reference sequence). CDR3 sequence reads: CASRLGGGQIQETQYF. The CDR3 region has the DNA TGTGCCAGCAGGTTGGGGGGGGGACAGATCCAAGAGACCCAGTACTTC.